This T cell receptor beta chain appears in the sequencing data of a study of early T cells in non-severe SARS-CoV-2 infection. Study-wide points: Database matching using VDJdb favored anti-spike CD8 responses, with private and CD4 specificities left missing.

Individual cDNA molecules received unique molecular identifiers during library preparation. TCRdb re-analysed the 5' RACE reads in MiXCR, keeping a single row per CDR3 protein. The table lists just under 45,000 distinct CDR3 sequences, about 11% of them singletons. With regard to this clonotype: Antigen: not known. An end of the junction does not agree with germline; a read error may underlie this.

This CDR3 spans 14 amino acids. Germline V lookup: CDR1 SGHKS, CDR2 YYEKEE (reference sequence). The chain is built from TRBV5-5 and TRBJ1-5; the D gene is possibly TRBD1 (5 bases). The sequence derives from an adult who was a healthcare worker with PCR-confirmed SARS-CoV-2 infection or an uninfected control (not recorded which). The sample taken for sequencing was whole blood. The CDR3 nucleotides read TGTGCCAGCAGCCCTAGGTCGGGGCAATGGCCCCAGCAATTT. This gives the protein CASSPRSGQWPQQF.